This T cell receptor (beta chain) comes out of a study of blood T cell repertoires in COVID-19. The CDR3 length is 16 residues. Germline CDR1 reads ENHRY; CDR2 reads SYGVKD. With 5 bases clipped from V and 0 bases from J, the junction kept 9 bases outside the gene matches. This clone has a single count. In the original workflow: For nucleated cells, counts were estimated from reference gene primer amplification. Measured with immunoSEQ multiplex PCR; TCRdb has only the in-frame clones, and not every one. D and trimming come from the DNA, and the V and J calls and clone size come from that table. Of some 430,000 clones listed, roughly 91% are singletons. Participants spanned ages about 18 to 90 years and resided in roughly 22 US areas. The study assigned cohorts using participant-reported clinical history. Each recovered donor of Cohort 3 presented with two negative PCRs, clearance, or symptom resolution.

This TCR was sampled from a man between 18 and 29 years old who had recovered from COVID-19. The specimen sequenced was PBMCs or T cells enriched from blood (not recorded which). The J gene is TRBJ1-2, the V gene TRBV10-3, with 7 bases fitting TRBD1. CDR3 nucleotide sequence: TGTGCCATCAGTCTTAGGGACAGCGGCTCTAACTATGGCTACACCTTC. Translation gives CAISLRDSGSNYGYTF.